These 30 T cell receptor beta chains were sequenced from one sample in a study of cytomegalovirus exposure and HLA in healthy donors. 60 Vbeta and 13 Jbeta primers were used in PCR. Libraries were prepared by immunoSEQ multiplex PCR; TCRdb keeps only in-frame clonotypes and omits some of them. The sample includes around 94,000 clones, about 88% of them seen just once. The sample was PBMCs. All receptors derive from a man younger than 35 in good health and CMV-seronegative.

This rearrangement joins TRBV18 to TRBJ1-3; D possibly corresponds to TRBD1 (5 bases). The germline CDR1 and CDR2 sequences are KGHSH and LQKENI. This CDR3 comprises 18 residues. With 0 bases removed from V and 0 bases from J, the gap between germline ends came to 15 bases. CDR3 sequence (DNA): TGTGCCAGCTCACCACCGTGGGACTTCACTTCCTCTGGAAACACCATATATTTT. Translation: CASSPPWDFTSSGNTIYF.

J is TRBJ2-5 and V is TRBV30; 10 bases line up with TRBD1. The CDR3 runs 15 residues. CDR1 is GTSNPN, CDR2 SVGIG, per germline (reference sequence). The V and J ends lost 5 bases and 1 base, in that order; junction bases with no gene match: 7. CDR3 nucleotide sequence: TGTGCCTGGGGACAGGGGGGTGGGGTCCAAGAGACCCAGTACTTC. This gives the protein CAWGQGGGVQETQYF.

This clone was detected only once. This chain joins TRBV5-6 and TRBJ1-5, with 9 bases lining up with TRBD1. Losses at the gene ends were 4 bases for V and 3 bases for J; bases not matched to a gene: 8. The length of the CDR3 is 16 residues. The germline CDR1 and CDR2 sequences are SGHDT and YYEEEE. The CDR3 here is CASSKGQGLFNQPQHF. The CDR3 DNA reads TGTGCCAGCAGCAAGGGACAGGGACTTTTCAATCAGCCCCAGCATTTT.

CDR3 bases: TGTGCCTGGAGTGTGGGTAGGGGATCCTACGAGCAGTACTTC. Its translation is CAWSVGRGSYEQYF. The chain joins TRBV30 to TRBJ2-7, with D perhaps matching TRBD1 (5 bases). CDR3 length: 14 amino acids. V shed 0 bases and J shed 1 base, with 10 bases lying between them. Germline CDR1 reads GTSNPN; CDR2 reads SVGIG (reference sequence).

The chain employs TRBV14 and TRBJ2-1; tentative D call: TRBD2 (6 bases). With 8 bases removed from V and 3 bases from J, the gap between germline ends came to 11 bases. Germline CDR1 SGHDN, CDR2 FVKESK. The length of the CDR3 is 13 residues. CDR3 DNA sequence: TGTGCCAGCGGGAGGAACTACTACAATGAGCAGTTCTTC. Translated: CASGRNYYNEQFF.

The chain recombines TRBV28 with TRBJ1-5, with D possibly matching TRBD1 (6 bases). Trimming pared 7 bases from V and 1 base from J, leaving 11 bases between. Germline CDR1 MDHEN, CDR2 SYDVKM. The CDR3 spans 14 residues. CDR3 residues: CASISGASNQPQHF. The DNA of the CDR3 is TGTGCCAGCATATCAGGGGCCAGCAATCAGCCCCAGCATTTT.

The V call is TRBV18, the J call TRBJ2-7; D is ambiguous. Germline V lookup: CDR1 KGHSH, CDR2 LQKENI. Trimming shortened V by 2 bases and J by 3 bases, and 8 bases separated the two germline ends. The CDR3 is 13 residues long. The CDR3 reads CASSPDIYYEQYF. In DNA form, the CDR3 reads TGTGCCAGCTCACCAGACATATACTACGAGCAGTACTTC.

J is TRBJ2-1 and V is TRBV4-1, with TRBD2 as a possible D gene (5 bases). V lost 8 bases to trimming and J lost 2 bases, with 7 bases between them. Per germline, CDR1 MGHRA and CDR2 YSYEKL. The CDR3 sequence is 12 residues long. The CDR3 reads CASGRAYNEQFF. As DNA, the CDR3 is TGCGCCAGCGGGCGGGCCTACAATGAGCAGTTCTTC.

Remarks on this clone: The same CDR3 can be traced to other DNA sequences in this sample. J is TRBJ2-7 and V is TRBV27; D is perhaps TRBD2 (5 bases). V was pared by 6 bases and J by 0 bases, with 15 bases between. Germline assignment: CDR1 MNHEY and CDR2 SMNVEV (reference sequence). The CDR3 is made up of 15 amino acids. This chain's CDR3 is CASSLSGDYSYEQYF. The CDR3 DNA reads TGTGCCAGCAGCCTCTCAGGAGACTACTCCTACGAGCAGTACTTC.

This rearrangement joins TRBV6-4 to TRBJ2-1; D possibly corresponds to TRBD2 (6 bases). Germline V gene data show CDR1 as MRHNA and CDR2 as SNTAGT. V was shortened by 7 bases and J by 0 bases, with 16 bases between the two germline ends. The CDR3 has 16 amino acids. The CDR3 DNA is TGTGCCAGCACCCCGGAGGGATGGAGCTCCTACAATGAGCAGTTCTTC. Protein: CASTPEGWSSYNEQFF.

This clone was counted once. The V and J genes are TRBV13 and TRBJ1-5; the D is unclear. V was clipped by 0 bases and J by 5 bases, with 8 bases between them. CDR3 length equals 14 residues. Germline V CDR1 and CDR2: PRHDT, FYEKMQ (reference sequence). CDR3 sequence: CASSLGGSHQPQHF. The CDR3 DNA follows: TGTGCCAGCAGCTTAGGAGGGAGTCATCAGCCCCAGCATTTT. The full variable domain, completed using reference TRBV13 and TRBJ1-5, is AAGVIQSPRHLIKEKRETATLKCYPIPRHDTVYWYQQGPGQDPQFLISFYEKMQSDKGSIPDRFSAQQFSDYHSELNMSSLELGDSALYFCASSLGGSHQPQHFGDGTRLSIL.

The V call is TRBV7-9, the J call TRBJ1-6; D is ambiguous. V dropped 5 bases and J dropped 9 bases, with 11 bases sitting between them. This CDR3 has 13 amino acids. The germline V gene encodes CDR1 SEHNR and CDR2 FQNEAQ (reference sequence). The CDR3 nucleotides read TGTGCCAGCAGCCCCCGGGAGGGTTCACCCCTCCACTTT. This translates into CASSPREGSPLHF.

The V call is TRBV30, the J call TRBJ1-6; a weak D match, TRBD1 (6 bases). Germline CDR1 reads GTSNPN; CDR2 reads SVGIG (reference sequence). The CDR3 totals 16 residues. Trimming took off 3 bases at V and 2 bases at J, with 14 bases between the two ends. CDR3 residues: CAWSARGGTYNSPLHF. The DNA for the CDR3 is TGTGCCTGGAGCGCAAGGGGGGGTACCTATAATTCACCCCTCCACTTT.

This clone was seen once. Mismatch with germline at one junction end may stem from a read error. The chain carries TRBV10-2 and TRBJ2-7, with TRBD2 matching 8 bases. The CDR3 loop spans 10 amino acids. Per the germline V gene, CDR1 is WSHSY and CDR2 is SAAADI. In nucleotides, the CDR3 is TGCGCCAGCAAACGACTAGCGCCTACGTTC. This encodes CASKRLAPTF.

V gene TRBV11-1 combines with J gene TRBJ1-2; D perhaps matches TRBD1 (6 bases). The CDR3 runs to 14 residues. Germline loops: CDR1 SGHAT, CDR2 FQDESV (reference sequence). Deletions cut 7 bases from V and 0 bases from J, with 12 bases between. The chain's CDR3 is CASTPTGPNYGYTF. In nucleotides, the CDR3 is TGTGCCAGCACCCCGACAGGTCCTAACTATGGCTACACCTTC.

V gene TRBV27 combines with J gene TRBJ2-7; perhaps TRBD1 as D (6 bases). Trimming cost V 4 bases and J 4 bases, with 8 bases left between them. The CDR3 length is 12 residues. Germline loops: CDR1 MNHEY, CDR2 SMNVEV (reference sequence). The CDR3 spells CASSSRGYEQYF. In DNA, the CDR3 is TGTGCCAGCAGTTCCAGGGGTTACGAGCAGTACTTC.

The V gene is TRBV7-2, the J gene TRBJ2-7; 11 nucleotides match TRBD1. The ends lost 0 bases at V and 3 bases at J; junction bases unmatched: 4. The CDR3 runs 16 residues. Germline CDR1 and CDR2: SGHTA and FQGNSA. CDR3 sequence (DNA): TGTGCCAGCAGCTTAGCGCTCGGGACAGGGGGCTACGAGCAGTACTTC. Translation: CASSLALGTGGYEQYF.

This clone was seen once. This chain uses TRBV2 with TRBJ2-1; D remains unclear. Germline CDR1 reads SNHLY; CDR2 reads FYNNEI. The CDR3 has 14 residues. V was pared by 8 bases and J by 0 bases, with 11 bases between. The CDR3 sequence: CASGKLSSYNEQFF. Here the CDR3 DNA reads TGTGCCAGCGGAAAACTAAGCTCCTACAATGAGCAGTTCTTC.

CDR3 region: CASSEGGGRLNEQFF. As DNA, the CDR3 is TGTGCCAGCAGCGAGGGGGGCGGGAGGCTCAATGAGCAGTTCTTC. The chain carries TRBV9 and TRBJ2-1; 8 nucleotides line up with TRBD2. CDR1 and CDR2 (germline): SGDLS, YYNGEE. The CDR3 consists of 15 residues. V was clipped by 3 bases and J by 6 bases; unmatched bases: 8. Looking up the rest from reference TRBV9 and TRBJ2-1 gives the full variable domain: DSGVTQTPKHLITATGQRVTLRCSPRSGDLSVYWYQQSLDQGLQFLIQYYNGEERAKGNILERFSAQQFPDLHSELNLSSLELGDSALYFCASSEGGGRLNEQFFGPGTRLTVL.

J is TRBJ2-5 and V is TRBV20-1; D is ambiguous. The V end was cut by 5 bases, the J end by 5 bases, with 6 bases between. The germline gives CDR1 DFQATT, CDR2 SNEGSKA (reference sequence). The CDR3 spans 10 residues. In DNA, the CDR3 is TGCAGTGCTCAACGGGAGACCCAGTACTTC. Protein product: CSAQRETQYF.

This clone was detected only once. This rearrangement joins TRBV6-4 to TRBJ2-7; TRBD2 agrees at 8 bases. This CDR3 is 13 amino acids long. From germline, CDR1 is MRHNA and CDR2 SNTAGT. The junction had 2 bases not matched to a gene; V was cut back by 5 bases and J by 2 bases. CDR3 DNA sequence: TGTGCCAGCAGTAAGGGACTAGCCTACGAGCAGTACTTC. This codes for CASSKGLAYEQYF.

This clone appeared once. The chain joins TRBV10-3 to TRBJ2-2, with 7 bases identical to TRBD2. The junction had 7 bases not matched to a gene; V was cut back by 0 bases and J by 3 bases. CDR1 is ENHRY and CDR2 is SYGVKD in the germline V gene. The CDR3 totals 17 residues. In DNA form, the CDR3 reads TGTGCCATCAGTGAGTCCGGGGGGACTTCCCACACCGGGGAGCTGTTTTTT. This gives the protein CAISESGGTSHTGELFF.

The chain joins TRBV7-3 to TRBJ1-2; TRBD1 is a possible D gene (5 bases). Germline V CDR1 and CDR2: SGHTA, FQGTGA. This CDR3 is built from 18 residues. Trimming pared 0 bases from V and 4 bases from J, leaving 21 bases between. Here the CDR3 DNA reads TGTGCCAGCAGCTTAACCGCCATGGGCAGGGTCGGTGTCTATGGCTACACCTTC. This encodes CASSLTAMGRVGVYGYTF. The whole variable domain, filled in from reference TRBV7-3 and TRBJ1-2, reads GAGVSQTPSNKVTEKGKYVELRCDPISGHTALYWYRQSLGQGPEFLIYFQGTGAADDSGLPNDRFFAVRPEGSVSTLKIQRTERGDSAVYLCASSLTAMGRVGVYGYTFGSGTRLTVV.

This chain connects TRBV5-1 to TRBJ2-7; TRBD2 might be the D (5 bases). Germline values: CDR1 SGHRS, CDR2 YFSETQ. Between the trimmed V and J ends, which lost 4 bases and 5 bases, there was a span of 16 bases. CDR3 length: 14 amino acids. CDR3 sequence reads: CASSGGSRSDEQYF. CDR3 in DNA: TGCGCCAGCAGCGGTGGGAGTAGGTCCGACGAGCAGTACTTC.

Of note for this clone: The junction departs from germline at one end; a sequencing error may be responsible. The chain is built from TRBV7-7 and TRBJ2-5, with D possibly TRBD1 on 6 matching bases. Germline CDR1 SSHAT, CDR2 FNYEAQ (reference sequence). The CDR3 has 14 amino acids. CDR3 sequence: CASSGRGIGETQYF. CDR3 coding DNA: TGTGCTAGCAGCGGTAGGGGGATCGGAGAGACCCAGTACTTC.

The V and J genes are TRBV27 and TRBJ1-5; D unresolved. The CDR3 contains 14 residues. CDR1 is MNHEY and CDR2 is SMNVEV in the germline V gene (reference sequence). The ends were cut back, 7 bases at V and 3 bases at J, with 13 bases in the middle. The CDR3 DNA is TGTGCCAGCAAGAGGTCCACGGTCAATCAGCCCCAGCATTTT. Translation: CASKRSTVNQPQHF.

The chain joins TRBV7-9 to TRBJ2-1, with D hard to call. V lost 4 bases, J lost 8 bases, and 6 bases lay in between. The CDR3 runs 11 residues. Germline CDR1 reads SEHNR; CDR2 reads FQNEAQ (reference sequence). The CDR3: CASSSGYEQFF. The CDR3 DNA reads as TGTGCCAGCAGCTCCGGGTATGAGCAGTTCTTC.

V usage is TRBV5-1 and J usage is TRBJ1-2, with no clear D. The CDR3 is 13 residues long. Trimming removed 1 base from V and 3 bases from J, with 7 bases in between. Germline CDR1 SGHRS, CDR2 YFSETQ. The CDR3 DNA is TGCGCCAGCAGCTTGACAGTGGACTATGGCTACACCTTC. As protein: CASSLTVDYGYTF.

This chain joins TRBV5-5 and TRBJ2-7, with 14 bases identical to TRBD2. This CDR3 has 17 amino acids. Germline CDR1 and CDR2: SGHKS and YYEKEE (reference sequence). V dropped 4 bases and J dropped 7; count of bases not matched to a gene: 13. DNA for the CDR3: TGTGCCAGCAGCGTCGGACTAGCGGGAGGCCCGACAGGGGAGCAGTACTTC. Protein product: CASSVGLAGGPTGEQYF.

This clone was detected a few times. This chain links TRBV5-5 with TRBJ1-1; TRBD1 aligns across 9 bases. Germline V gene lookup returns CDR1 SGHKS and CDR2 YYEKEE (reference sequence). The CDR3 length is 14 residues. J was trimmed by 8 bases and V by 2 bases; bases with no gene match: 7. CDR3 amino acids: CASSLQGASVEAFF. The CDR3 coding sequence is TGTGCCAGCAGCTTACAGGGGGCTAGTGTGGAAGCTTTCTTT.